This T cell receptor beta chain was observed in a study of shared clonotypes between healthy human individuals. CDR1 MNHEY and CDR2 SVGAGI come from the germline V gene. Losses at the gene ends were 2 bases for V and 5 bases for J; bases not matched to a gene: 4. The CDR3 contains 15 residues. Per the original data handling: In the immunoSEQ data, sequences were junction-only and lacked quality scores, so filtering differed. Clones were read by immunoSEQ multiplex PCR, and TCRdb kept only the in-frame ones, dropping some. V, J and clone size are taken as reported in that table, and D and trimming were inferred from the DNA itself. The sample holds about half a million clones, 60% to 80% seen once.

The genes are TRBV6-5 and TRBJ1-3; 9 bases match TRBD1. This receptor was identified in a woman aged 40 to 49 in good health. Some clones in this sample may be carry-over from other donors' samples. Sequencing was done on a sample of PBMCs. CDR3: CASSYRTGARNTIYF. The CDR3 nucleotides read TGTGCCAGCAGTTACCGGACAGGGGCTAGAAACACCATATATTTT.